This is a list of T cell receptor beta chains from one sample in a study of cytomegalovirus exposure and HLA in healthy donors. TCRdb's copy holds only in-frame clones and misses some; the assay was immunoSEQ multiplex PCR. The sample lists 150,000 to 200,000 clones, approximately 80% occurring once. The sample consisted of PBMCs. Source of these receptors: a woman in her twenties or thirties in good health and CMV-seronegative. CDR3s include the opening cysteine and the closing phenylalanine or tryptophan. D genes are given only for firm matches. Rows give clone size only sometimes, using once, few, many, or a class for an expanded clone.

V gene	J gene	D gene	clone size	CDR3 protein	CDR3 DNA
TRBV10-2	TRBJ2-5	.	.	CASAQGQETQYF	TGCGCCAGCGCCCAGGGGCAAGAGACCCAGTACTTC
TRBV27	TRBJ2-7	.	.	CASSLQPLYSYEQYF	TGTGCCAGCAGTTTACAACCACTCTACTCCTACGAGCAGTACTTC
TRBV4-1	TRBJ2-7	.	.	CASSQGGWGLPTYEQYF	TGCGCCAGCAGCCAAGGGGGTTGGGGACTGCCTACCTACGAGCAGTACTTC
TRBV6-1	TRBJ2-1	.	.	CASSELGGSNEQFF	TGTGCCAGCAGTGAGTTGGGGGGAAGCAATGAGCAGTTCTTC
TRBV5-4	TRBJ1-1	.	.	CASSLDSLNTEAFF	TGTGCCAGCAGCCTGGACAGCTTGAACACTGAAGCTTTCTTT
TRBV6-5	TRBJ2-7	.	.	CASSYSSAGPYEQYF	TGTGCCAGCAGTTACTCGTCGGCAGGGCCCTACGAGCAGTACTTC
TRBV4-1	TRBJ2-7	.	few	CASSQLQGKVREQYF	TGCGCCAGCAGCCAACTTCAGGGGAAGGTTCGCGAGCAGTACTTC
TRBV18	TRBJ2-2	.	.	CASSPGQATTNTGELFF	TGTGCCAGCTCACCAGGCCAGGCAACGACGAACACCGGGGAGCTGTTTTTT
TRBV27	TRBJ1-5	TRBD1	.	CASSLTGGAHQPQHF	TGTGCCAGCAGTTTGACAGGGGGCGCCCATCAGCCCCAGCATTTT
TRBV5-5	TRBJ1-3	.	.	CASSSGGGLSGNTIYF	TGTGCCAGCAGCTCGGGGGGGGGTCTCTCTGGAAACACCATATATTTT
TRBV5-4	TRBJ2-4	.	.	CASSLVGGQNIQYF	TGTGCCAGCAGCTTGGTGGGTGGGCAAAACATTCAGTACTTC
TRBV2	TRBJ1-1	.	.	CARASNTEAFF	TGTGCCAGAGCCTCGAACACTGAAGCTTTCTTT
TRBV5-1	TRBJ2-7	TRBD1	.	CASSLERDRRAYEQYF	TGCGCCAGCAGCTTGGAACGGGACAGGAGAGCCTACGAGCAGTACTTC
TRBV30	TRBJ1-1	.	.	CAWTIGQCEAFF	TGTGCCTGGACCATAGGACAGTGTGAAGCTTTCTTT
TRBV6-5	TRBJ1-6	.	.	CASSYVVANSPLHF	TGTGCCAGCAGTTACGTCGTGGCCAATTCACCCCTCCACTTT
TRBV5-1	TRBJ2-5	.	few	CASSFKETQYF	TGCGCCAGCAGCTTTAAAGAGACCCAGTACTTC
TRBV7-2	TRBJ1-5	.	once	CASSLGQPQGPWPQHF	TGTGCCAGCAGCTTAGGTCAGCCTCAGGGCCCTTGGCCCCAGCATTTT
TRBV5-4	TRBJ2-7	TRBD1	.	CASSLRHGTGGGEQYF	TGTGCCAGCAGCTTGAGACACGGGACAGGGGGCGGCGAGCAGTACTTC
TRBV5-4	TRBJ1-4	.	once	CASSLGQQLNEKLFF	TGTGCCAGCAGCTTGGGGCAACAGTTAAATGAAAAACTGTTTTTT
TRBV6-5	TRBJ1-2	.	.	CASSRNREDGYTF	TGTGCCAGCAGTCGTAACAGGGAAGATGGCTACACCTTC
TRBV27	TRBJ2-7	.	.	CASSLTRGYEQYF	TGTGCCAGCAGTTTAACCAGGGGCTACGAGCAGTACTTC
TRBV9	TRBJ1-3	.	few	CASSPRLSDTGNTIYF	TGTGCCAGCAGCCCCCGTTTGAGCGATACTGGAAACACCATATATTTT
TRBV27	TRBJ2-1	.	few	CASSRGTSYNEQFF	TGTGCCAGCAGCCGAGGGACATCCTACAATGAGCAGTTCTTC
TRBV5-6	TRBJ2-7	.	.	CASSPFSLGHGAYEQYF	TGTGCCAGCAGCCCTTTTTCTCTGGGACATGGAGCCTACGAGCAGTACTTC
TRBV29-1	TRBJ2-2	.	.	CSSLQGTGELFF	TGCAGCTCCTTACAGGGCACCGGGGAGCTGTTTTTT
TRBV30	TRBJ1-2	.	.	CAWSAMGLRGNYGYTF	TGTGCCTGGAGTGCCATGGGACTTCGGGGGAACTATGGCTACACCTTC
TRBV5-4	TRBJ2-3	TRBD2	.	CASSDQRGSTDTQYF	TGTGCCAGCAGCGACCAGCGGGGGAGCACAGATACGCAGTATTTT
TRBV5-1	TRBJ2-3	TRBD2	.	CASRLAGGPSGDTQYF	TGCGCCAGCAGGTTAGCGGGAGGGCCGTCGGGGGATACGCAGTATTTT
TRBV28	TRBJ1-1	.	.	CASSLDTVVSGAFF	TGTGCCAGCAGTTTGGACACAGTGGTAAGTGGAGCTTTCTTT
TRBV10-3	TRBJ2-1	TRBD2	.	CAIGLEGNEQFF	TGTGCCATCGGACTAGAAGGGAATGAGCAGTTCTTC
TRBV7-2	TRBJ2-7	.	.	CASSLVFNGRGYEQYF	TGTGCCAGCAGCTTGGTGTTTAACGGGAGAGGCTACGAGCAGTACTTC
TRBV19	TRBJ2-1	TRBD2	.	CASRVSGEYNEQFF	TGTGCCAGCAGGGTTAGCGGGGAATACAATGAGCAGTTCTTC
TRBV13	TRBJ2-7	TRBD1	.	CASSRLQDRGLNEQYF	TGTGCCAGCAGCCGCCTGCAGGACAGGGGGTTGAACGAGCAGTACTTC
TRBV6-1	TRBJ1-6	TRBD1	once	CASLAQGDYNSPLHF	TGTGCCAGCCTAGCGCAGGGGGACTATAATTCACCCCTCCACTTT
TRBV7-6	TRBJ1-1	.	.	CASQNSGGDEAFF	TGTGCCAGCCAAAACAGTGGGGGCGATGAAGCTTTCTTT
TRBV4-1	TRBJ1-5	.	.	CASSQESGRDQPQHF	TGCGCCAGCAGCCAAGAATCGGGCAGGGATCAGCCCCAGCATTTT
TRBV9	TRBJ2-7	TRBD2	.	CASSGTSASYEQYF	TGTGCCAGCAGCGGGACTAGCGCCTCCTACGAGCAGTACTTC
TRBV29-1	TRBJ1-1	.	.	CSVRGQLNTEAFF	TGCAGCGTTCGAGGACAGCTGAACACTGAAGCTTTCTTT
TRBV19	TRBJ1-1	.	.	CASSVTGMNTEAFF	TGTGCCAGTAGTGTTACAGGGATGAACACTGAAGCTTTCTTT
TRBV19	TRBJ2-2	TRBD2	once	CASSIGTSGRKMNTGELFF	TGTGCCAGTAGTATAGGGACTAGCGGGAGGAAAATGAACACCGGGGAGCTGTTTTTT